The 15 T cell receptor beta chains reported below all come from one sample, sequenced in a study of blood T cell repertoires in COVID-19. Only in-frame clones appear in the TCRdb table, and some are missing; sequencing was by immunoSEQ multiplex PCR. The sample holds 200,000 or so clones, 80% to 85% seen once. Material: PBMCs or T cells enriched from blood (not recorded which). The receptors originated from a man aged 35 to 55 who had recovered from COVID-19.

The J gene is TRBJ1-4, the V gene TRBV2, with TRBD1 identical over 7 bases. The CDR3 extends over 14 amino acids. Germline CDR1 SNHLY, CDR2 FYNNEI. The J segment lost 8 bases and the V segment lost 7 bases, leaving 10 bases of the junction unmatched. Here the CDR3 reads CASNEGAIGEKLFF. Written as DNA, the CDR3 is TGTGCCAGCAATGAGGGGGCTATAGGAGAAAAACTGTTTTTT.

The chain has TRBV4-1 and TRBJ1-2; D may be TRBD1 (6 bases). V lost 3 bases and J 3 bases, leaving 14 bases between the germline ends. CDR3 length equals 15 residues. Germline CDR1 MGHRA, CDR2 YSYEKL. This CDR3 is CASSHSTGTDYGYTF. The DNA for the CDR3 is TGCGCCAGCAGCCATTCAACAGGGACCGACTATGGCTACACCTTC.

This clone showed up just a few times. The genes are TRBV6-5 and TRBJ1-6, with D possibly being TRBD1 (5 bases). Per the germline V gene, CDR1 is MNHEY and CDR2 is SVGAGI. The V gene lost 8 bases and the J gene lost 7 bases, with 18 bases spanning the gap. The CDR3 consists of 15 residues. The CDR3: CASLRFSGINSPLHF. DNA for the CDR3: TGTGCCAGCTTGCGCTTTTCAGGGATAAATTCACCCCTCCACTTT.

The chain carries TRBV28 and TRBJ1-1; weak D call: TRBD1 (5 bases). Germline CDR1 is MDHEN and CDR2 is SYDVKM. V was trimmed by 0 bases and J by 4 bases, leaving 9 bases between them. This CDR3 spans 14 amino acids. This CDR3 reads CASSLWLQGTEAFF. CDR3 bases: TGTGCCAGCAGTTTATGGTTGCAGGGCACTGAAGCTTTCTTT. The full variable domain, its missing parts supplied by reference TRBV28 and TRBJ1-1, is DVKVTQSSRYLVKRTGEKVFLECVQDMDHENMFWYRQDPGLGLRLIYFSYDVKMKEKGDIPEGYSVSREKKERFSLILESASTNQTSMYLCASSLWLQGTEAFFGQGTRLTVV.

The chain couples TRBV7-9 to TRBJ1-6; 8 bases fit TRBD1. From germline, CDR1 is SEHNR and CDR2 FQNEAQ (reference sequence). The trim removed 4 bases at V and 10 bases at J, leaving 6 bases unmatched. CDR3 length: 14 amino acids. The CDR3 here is CASSYGQGGSPLHF. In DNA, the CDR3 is TGTGCCAGCAGCTATGGACAGGGAGGGTCACCCCTCCACTTT.

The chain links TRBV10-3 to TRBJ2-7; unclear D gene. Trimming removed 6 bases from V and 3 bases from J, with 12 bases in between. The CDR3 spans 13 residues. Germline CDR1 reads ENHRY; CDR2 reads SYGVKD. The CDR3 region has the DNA TGTGCCATCAGGGAGACATCTTTCTACGAGCAGTACTTC. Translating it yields CAIRETSFYEQYF.

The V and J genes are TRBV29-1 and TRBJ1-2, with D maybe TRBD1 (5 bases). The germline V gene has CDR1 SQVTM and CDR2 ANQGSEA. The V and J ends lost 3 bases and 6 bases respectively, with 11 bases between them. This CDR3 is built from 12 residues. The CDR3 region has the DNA TGCAGCGTTGATTCAGGGCAGCATGGCTACACCTTC. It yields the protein CSVDSGQHGYTF.

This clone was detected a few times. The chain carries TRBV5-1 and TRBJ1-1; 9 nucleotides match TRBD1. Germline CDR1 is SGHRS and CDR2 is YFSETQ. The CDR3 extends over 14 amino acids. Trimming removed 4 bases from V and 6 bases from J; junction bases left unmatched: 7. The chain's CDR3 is CASSHGTGIPEAFF. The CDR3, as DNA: TGCGCCAGCAGCCATGGGACAGGGATACCTGAAGCTTTCTTT.

The CDR3 nucleotides are TGTGCCAGCAGACGGACAGGGGGAAACACCATATATTTT. Translating gives CASRRTGGNTIYF. The rearrangement links TRBV6-5 to TRBJ1-3; 8 nucleotides align to TRBD1. CDR1 is MNHEY and CDR2 is SVGAGI in the germline V gene. The CDR3 has 13 residues. Trimming removed 6 bases from V and 4 bases from J; junction bases left unmatched: 2.

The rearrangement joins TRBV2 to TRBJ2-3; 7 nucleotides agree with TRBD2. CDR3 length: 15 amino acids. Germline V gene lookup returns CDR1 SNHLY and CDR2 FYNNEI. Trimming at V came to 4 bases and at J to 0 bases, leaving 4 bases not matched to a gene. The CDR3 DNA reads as TGTGCCAGCAGTGGGCTAGCGGAAAGCACAGATACGCAGTATTTT. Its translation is CASSGLAESTDTQYF.

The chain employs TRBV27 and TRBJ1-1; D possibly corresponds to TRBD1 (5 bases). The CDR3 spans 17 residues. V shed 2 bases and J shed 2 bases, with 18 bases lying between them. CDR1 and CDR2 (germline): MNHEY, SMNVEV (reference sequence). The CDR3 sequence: CASSLGGGHLINTEAFF. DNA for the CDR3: TGTGCCAGCAGTTTAGGGGGAGGTCATTTAATTAACACTGAAGCTTTCTTT.

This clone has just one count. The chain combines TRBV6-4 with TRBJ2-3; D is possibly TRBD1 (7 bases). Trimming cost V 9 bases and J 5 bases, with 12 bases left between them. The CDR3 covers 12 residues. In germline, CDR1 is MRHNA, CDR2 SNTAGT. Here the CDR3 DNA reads TGTGCCAGTTCGCAGGGGGGAGATACGCAGTATTTT. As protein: CASSQGGDTQYF.

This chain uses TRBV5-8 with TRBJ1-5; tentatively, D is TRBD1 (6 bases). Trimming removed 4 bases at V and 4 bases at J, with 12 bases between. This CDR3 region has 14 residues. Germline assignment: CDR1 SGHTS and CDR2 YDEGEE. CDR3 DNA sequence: TGTGCCAGCAGCCCATGGGACACTAATCAGCCCCAGCATTTT. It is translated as CASSPWDTNQPQHF. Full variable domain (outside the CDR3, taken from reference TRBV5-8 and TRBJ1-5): EAGVTQSPTHLIKTRGQQATLRCSPISGHTSVYWYQQALGLGLQFLLWYDEGEERNRGNFPPRFSGRQFPNYSSELNVNALELEDSALYLCASSPWDTNQPQHFGDGTRLSIL.

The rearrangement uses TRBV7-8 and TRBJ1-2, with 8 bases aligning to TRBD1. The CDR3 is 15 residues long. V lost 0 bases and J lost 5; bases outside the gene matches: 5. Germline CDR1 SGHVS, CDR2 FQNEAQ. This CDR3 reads CASSLAGTGGYGYTF. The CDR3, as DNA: TGTGCCAGCAGCTTAGCCGGAACAGGGGGGTATGGCTACACCTTC.

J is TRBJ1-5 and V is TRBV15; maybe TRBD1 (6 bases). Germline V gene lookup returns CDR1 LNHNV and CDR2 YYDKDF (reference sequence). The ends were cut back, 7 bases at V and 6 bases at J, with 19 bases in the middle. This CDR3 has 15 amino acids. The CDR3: CATTRGGAFGQPQHF. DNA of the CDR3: TGTGCCACCACGAGGGGGGGCGCGTTCGGTCAGCCCCAGCATTTT.